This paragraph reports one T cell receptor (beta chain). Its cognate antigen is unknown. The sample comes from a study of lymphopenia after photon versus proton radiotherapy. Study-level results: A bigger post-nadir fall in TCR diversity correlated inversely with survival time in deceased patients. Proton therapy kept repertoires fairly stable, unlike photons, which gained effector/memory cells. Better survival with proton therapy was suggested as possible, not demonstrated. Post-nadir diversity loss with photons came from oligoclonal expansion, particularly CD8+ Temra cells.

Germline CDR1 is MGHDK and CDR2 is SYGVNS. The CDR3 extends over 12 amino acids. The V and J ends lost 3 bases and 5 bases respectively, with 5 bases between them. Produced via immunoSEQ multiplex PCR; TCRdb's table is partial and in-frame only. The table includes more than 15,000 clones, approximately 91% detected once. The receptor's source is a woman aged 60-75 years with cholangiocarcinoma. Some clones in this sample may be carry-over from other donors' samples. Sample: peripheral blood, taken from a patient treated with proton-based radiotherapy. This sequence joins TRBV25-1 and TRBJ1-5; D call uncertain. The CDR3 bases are TGTGCCAGCAGTGATGGCTATCAGCCCCAGCATTTT. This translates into CASSDGYQPQHF. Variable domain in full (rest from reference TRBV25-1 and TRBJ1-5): EADIYQTPRYLVIGTGKKITLECSQTMGHDKMYWYQQDPGMELHLIHYSYGVNSTEKGDLSSESTVSRIRTEHFPLTLESARPSHTSQYLCASSDGYQPQHFGDGTRLSIL.